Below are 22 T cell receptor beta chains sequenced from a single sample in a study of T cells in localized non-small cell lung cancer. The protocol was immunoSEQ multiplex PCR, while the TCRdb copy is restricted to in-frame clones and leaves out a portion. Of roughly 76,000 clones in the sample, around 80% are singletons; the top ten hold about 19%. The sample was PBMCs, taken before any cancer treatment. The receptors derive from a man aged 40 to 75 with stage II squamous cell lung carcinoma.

CDR3 coding DNA: TGTGCCAGCAGCCAGGAGTTAGGGGGCTCTGGGGCCAACGTCCTGACTTTC. Its translation is CASSQELGGSGANVLTF. The genes are TRBV4-2 and TRBJ2-6; TRBD1 is a possible D gene (6 bases). The germline V gene has CDR1 LGHNA and CDR2 YNFKEQ. Trimming removed 3 bases from V and 0 bases from J, with 12 bases in between. The length of the CDR3 is 17 residues.

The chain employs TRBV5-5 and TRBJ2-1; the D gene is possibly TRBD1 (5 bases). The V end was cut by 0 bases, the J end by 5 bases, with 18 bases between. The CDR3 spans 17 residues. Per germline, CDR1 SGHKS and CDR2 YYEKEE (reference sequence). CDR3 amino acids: CASSLVPSGQLHNEQFF. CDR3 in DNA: TGTGCCAGCAGCTTGGTACCCAGTGGACAATTACACAATGAGCAGTTCTTC.

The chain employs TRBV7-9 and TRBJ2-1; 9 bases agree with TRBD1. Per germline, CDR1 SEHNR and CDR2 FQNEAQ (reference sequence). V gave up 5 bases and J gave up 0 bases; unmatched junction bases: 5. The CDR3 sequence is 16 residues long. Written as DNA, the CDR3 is TGTGCCAGCAGCGGGGACAGGGAGAGCTCCTACAATGAGCAGTTCTTC. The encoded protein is CASSGDRESSYNEQFF.

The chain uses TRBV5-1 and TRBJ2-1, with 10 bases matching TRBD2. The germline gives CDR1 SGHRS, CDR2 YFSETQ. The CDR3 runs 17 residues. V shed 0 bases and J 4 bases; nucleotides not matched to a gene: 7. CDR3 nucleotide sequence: TGCGCCAGCAGCTTGGCCCCACTAGCGGGGAGTTACAATGAGCAGTTCTTC. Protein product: CASSLAPLAGSYNEQFF.

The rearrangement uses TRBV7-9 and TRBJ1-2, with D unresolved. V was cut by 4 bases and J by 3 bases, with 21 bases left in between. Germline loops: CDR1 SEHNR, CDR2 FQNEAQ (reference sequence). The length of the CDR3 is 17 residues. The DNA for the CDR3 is TGTGCCAGCAGCTCTCCCTTTGGTCGGGCAGGTGACTATGGCTACACCTTC. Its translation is CASSSPFGRAGDYGYTF.

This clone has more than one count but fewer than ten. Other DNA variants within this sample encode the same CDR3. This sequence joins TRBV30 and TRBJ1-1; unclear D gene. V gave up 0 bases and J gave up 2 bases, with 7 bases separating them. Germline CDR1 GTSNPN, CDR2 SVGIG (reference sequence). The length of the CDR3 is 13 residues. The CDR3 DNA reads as TGTGCCTGGAGTGTGGGCACAAACACTGAAGCTTTCTTT. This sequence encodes CAWSVGTNTEAFF.

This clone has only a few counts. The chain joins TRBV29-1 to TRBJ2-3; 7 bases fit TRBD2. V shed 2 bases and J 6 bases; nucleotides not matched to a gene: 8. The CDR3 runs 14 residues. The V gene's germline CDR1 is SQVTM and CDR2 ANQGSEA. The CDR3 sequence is CSVETSASGDTQYF. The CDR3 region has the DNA TGCAGCGTTGAAACTAGCGCCTCCGGGGATACGCAGTATTTT.

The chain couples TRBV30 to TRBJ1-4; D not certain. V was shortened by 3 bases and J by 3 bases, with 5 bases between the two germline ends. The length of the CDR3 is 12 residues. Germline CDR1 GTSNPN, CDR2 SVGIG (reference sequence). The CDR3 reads CAWRFANEKLFF. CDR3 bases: TGTGCCTGGAGGTTTGCTAATGAAAAACTGTTTTTT.

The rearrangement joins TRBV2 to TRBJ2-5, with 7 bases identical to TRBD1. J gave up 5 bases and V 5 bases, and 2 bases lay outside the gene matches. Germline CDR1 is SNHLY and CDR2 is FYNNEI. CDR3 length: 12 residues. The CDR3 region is CASSQQGETQYF. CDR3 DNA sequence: TGTGCCAGCAGTCAACAGGGGGAGACCCAGTACTTC.

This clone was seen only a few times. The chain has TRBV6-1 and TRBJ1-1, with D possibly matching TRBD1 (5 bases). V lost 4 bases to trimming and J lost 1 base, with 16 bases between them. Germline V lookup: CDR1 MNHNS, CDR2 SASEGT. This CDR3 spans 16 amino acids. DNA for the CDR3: TGTGCCAGCAGTGCTTACGGGACGGGCGAGAACACTGAAGCTTTCTTT. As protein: CASSAYGTGENTEAFF.

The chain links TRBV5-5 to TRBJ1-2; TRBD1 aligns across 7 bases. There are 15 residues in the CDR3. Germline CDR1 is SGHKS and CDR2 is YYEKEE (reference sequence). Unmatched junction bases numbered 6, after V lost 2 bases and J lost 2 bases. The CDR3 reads CASSFLLTGNYGYTF. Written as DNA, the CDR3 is TGTGCCAGCAGCTTCCTGTTGACAGGGAACTATGGCTACACCTTC.

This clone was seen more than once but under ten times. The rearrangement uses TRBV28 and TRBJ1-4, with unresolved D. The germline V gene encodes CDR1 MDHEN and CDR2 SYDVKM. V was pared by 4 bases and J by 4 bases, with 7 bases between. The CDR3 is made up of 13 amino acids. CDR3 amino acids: CASSWQINEKLFF. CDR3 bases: TGTGCCAGCAGTTGGCAGATTAATGAAAAACTGTTTTTT.

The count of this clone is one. The CDR3 region has the DNA TGTGCCCCCCCGACGACGGGAGGTACGCAGTATTTT. It is translated as CAPPTTGGTQYF. The J gene is TRBJ2-3, the V gene TRBV5-8; 7 positions match TRBD2. CDR1 and CDR2 (germline): SGHTS, YDEGEE. V shed 10 bases and J 8 bases; nucleotides not matched to a gene: 10. The CDR3 loop spans 12 amino acids.

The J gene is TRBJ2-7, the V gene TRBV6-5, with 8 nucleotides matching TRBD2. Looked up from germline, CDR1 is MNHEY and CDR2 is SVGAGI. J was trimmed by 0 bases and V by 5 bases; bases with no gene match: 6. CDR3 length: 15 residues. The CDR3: CASSTRTSLSYEQYF. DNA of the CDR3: TGTGCCAGCAGTACTCGGACTAGCCTCTCCTACGAGCAGTACTTC.

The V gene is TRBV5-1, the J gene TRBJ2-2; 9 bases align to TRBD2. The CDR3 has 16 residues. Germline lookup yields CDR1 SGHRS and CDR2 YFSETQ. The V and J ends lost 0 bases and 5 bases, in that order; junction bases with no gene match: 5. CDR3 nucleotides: TGCGCCAGCAGCTTGGGGCTAGCGGGAAGTACCGGGGAGCTGTTTTTT. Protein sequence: CASSLGLAGSTGELFF.

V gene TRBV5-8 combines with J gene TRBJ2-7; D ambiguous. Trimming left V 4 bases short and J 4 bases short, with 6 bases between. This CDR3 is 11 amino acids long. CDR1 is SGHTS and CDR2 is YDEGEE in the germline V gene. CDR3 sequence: CASSREYEQYF. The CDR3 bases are TGTGCCAGCAGCCGTGAGTACGAGCAGTACTTC.

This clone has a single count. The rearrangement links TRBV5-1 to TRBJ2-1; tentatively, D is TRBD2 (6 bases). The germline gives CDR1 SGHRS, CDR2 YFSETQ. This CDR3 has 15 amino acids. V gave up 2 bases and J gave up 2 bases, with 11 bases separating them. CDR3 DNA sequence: TGCGCCAGCAGCTTAGCGGGTGAAACCTACAATGAGCAGTTCTTC. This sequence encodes CASSLAGETYNEQFF.

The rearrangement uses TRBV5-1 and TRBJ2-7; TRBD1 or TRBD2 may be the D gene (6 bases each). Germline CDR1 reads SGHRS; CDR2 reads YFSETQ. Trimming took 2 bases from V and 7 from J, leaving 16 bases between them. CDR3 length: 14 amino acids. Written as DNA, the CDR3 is TGCGCCAGCAGCTTTTCTGGGGGGCAAAGGGAGCAGTACTTC. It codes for CASSFSGGQREQYF.

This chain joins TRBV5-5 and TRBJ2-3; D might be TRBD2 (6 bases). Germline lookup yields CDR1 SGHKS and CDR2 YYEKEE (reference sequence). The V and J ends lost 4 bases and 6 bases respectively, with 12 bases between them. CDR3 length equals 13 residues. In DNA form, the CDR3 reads TGTGCCAGCAGCCTGGGGGGTCGGGATACGCAGTATTTT. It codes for CASSLGGRDTQYF.

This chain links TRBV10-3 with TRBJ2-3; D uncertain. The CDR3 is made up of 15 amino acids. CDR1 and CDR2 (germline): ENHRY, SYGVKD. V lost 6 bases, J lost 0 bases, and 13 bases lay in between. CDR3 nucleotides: TGTGCCATCAGAAGAGGAACAGTAAGCACAGATACGCAGTATTTT. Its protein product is CAIRRGTVSTDTQYF.

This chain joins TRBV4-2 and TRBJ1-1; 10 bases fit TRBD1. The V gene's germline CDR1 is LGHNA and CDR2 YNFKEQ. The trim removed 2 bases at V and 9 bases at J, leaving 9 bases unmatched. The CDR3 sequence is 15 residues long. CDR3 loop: CASSQKGQGSDKAFF. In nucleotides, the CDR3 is TGTGCCAGCAGCCAAAAGGGACAGGGGTCTGATAAAGCTTTCTTT.

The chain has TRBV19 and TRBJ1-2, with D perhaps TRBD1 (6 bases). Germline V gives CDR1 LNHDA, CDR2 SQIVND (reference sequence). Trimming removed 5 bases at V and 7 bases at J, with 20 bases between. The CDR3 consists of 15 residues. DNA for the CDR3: TGTGCCAGTAGTGGTACACAGGGTGGAGTATTTGGCTACACCTTC. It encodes CASSGTQGGVFGYTF.